Listed here are 5 T cell receptor beta chains from one sample, sequenced in a study of T cells in pancreatic ductal adenocarcinoma. No neoadjuvant therapy was given to the selected pancreatic ductal adenocarcinoma patients before their surgery. Sequenced by immunoSEQ multiplex PCR; TCRdb stores in-frame clones only, minus some. The top ten clones hold around 2.2% of a sample with 31,000 or so clones, more than 80% of them seen once. Material for sequencing was PBMCs. The receptors were sampled from a human donor with pancreatic ductal adenocarcinoma.

This clone appeared a single time. The rearrangement joins TRBV7-9 to TRBJ1-2; 7 positions match TRBD1. Trimming at V came to 1 base and at J to 2 bases, leaving 4 bases not matched to a gene. This CDR3 comprises 15 residues. Germline V gives CDR1 SEHNR, CDR2 FQNEAQ (reference sequence). CDR3 in DNA: TGTGCCAGCAGCTTAGGACAGGGAGGGAACTATGGCTACACCTTC. It yields the protein CASSLGQGGNYGYTF.

CDR3 loop: CASSKKQDTEAFF. CDR3 DNA: TGTGCCAGCAGCAAAAAGCAGGACACTGAAGCTTTCTTT. J is TRBJ1-1 and V is TRBV21-1; the DNA was not used to check the table's D call, TRBD1. TRBV21-1 constitutes a pseudogene. There are 13 residues in the CDR3.

In its sample, this clone was seen once. The genes are TRBV4-1 and TRBJ2-1; 11 positions match TRBD1. Germline V gives CDR1 MGHRA, CDR2 YSYEKL. The CDR3 consists of 17 residues. V lost 0 bases to trimming and J lost 6 bases; unmatched junction nucleotides: 7. Here the CDR3 reads CASSQEGAGQGANEQFF. The CDR3 DNA follows: TGCGCCAGCAGCCAAGAAGGGGCCGGACAGGGGGCCAATGAGCAGTTCTTC.

The chain couples TRBV7-3 to TRBJ1-1; 10 positions match TRBD1. The CDR3 consists of 12 residues. Germline CDR1 SGHTA, CDR2 FQGTGA. Trimming at V came to 6 bases and at J to 11 bases, leaving 6 bases not matched to a gene. CDR3 sequence (DNA): TGTGCCAGCAGTCGGATGGGACAGGGGGCTTTCTTT. This encodes CASSRMGQGAFF.

The chain recombines TRBV5-6 with TRBJ2-7; D gene uncertain. Germline V CDR1 and CDR2: SGHDT, YYEEEE. V was pared by 1 base and J by 4 bases, with 6 bases between. The CDR3 runs to 12 residues. The CDR3 DNA reads TGTGCCAGCAGCTTGACAGCTTACGAGCAGTACTTC. This gives the protein CASSLTAYEQYF.